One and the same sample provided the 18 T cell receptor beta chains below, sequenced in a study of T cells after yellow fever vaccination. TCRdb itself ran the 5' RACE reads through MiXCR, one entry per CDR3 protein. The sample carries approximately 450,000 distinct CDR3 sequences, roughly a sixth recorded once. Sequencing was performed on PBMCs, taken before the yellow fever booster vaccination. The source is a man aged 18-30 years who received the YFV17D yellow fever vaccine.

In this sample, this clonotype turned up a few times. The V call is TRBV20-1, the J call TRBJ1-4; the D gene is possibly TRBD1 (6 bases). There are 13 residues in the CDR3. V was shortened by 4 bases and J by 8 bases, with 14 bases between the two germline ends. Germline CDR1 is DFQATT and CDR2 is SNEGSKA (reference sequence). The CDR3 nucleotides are TGCAGTGCTATCGGGGGCGCGGGAGAAAAACTGTTTTTT. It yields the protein CSAIGGAGEKLFF.

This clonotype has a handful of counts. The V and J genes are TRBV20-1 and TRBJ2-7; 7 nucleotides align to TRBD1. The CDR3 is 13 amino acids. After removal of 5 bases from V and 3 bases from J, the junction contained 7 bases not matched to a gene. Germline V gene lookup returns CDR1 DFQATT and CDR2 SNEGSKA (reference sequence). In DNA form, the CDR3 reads TGCAGTGCTGCAGACAGGGCGCACTACGAGCAGTACGTC. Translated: CSAADRAHYEQYV.

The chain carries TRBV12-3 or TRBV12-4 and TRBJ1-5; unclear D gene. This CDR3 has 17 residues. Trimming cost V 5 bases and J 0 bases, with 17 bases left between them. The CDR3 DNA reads TGTGCCAGCAGTGCGGGAGGCAGGATCCATAGCAATCAGCCCCAGCATTTT. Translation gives CASSAGGRIHSNQPQHF.

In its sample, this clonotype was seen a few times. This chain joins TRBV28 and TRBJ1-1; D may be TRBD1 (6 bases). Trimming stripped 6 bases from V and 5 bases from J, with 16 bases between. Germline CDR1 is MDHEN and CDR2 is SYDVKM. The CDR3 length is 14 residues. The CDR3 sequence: CASRQGGRSTEAFF. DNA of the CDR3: TGTGCCAGCAGACAAGGGGGGAGGAGTACTGAAGCTTTCTTT.

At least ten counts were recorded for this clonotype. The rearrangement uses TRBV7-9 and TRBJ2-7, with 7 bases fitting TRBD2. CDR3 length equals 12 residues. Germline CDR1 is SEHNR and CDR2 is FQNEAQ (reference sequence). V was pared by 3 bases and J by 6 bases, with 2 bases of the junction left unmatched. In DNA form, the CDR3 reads TGTGCCAGCAGCTTCACGGGGGGCGAGCAGTACGTC. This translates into CASSFTGGEQYV.

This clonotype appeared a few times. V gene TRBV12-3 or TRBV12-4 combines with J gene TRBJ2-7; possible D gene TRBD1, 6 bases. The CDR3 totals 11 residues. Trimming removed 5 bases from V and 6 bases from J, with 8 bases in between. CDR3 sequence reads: CASSTDSEQYF. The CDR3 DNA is TGTGCCAGCAGTACGGACAGCGAGCAGTACTTC.

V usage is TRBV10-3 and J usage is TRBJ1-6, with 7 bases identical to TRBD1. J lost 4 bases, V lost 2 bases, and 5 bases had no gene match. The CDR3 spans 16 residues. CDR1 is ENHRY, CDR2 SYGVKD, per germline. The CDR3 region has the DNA TGTGCCATCAGTGAGAACCCGGGACAGTATAATTCACCCCTCCACTTT. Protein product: CAISENPGQYNSPLHF.

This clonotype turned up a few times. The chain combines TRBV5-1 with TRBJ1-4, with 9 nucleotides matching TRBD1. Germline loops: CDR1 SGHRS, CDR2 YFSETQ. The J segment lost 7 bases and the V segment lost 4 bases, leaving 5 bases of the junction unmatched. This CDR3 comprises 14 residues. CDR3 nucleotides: TGCGCCAGCAGCGAGGGACAGGGTACTGAAAAACTGTTTTTT. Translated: CASSEGQGTEKLFF.

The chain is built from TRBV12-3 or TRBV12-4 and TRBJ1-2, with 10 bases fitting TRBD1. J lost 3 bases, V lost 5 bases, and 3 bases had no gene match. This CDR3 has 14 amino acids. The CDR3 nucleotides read TGTGCCAGCAGTACGGGACAGGGGCACTATGGCTACACCTTC. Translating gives CASSTGQGHYGYTF.

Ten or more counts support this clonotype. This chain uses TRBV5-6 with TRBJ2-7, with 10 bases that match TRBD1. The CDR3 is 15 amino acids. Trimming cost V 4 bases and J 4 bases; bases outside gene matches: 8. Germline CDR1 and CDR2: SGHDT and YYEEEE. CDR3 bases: TGTGCCAGCAGCGATCCGGGACAGGGGTTATACGAGCAGTACTTC. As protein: CASSDPGQGLYEQYF.

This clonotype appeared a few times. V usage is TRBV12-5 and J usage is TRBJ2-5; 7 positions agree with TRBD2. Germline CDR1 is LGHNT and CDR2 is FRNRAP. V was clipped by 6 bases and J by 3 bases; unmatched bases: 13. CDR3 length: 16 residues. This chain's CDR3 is CASGNPLGGGKETQYF. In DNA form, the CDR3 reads TGTGCTAGTGGGAACCCTCTTGGGGGGGGGAAAGAGACCCAGTACTTC.

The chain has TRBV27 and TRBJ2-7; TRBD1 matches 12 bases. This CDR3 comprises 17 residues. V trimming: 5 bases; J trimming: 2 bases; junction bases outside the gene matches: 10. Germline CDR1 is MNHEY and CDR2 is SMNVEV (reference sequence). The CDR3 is CASSPSPGQGATYEQYF. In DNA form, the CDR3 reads TGTGCCAGCAGTCCGTCGCCGGGACAGGGGGCTACCTACGAGCAGTACTTC.

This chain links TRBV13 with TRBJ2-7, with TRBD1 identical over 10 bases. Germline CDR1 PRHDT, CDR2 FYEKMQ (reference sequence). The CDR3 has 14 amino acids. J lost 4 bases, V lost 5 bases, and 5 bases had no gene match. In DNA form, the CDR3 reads TGTGCCAGCAGCCTGACAGGGGGCCGGTACGAGCAGTACGTC. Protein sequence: CASSLTGGRYEQYV.

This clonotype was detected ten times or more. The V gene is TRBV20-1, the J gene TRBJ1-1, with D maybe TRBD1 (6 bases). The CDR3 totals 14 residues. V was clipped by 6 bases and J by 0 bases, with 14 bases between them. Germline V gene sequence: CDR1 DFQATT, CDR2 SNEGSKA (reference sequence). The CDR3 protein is CSATTGLMNTEAFF. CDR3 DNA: TGCAGTGCAACGACAGGCCTTATGAACACTGAAGCTTTCTTT.

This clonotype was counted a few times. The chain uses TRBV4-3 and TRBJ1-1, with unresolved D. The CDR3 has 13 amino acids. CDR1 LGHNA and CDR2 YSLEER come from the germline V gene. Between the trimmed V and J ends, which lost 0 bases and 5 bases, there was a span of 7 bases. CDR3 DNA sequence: TGCGCCAGCAGCCAAGAAAAGCGGACTGAAGCTTTCTTT. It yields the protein CASSQEKRTEAFF.

DNA for the CDR3: TGTGCCAGCGGCAACGGGACAGACGATGGCTACACCTTC. Protein sequence: CASGNGTDDGYTF. This chain joins TRBV21-1 and TRBJ1-2; the DNA was not used to check the table's D call, TRBD1. TRBV21-1 is a pseudogene segment. The length of the CDR3 is 13 residues.

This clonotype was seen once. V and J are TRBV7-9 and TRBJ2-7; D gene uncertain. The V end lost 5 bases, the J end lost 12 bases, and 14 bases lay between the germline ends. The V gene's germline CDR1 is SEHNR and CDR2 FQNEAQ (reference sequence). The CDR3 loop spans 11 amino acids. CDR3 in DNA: TGTGCCAGCAGCCCTGCCGGGCGAGTGTACTTC. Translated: CASSPAGRVYF.

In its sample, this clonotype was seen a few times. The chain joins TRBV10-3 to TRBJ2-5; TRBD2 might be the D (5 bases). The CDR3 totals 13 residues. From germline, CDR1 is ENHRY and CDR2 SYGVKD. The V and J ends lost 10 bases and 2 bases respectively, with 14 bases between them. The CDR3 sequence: CATGRGSQETQYF. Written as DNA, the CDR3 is TGTGCCACCGGTCGGGGTTCGCAAGAGACCCAGTACTTC.